This T cell receptor (beta chain) was captured by sequencing in a study of T cell repertoires in cytomegalovirus infection. Across the whole study: Both CMV infection and a matching HLA type were indicated by public TCR beta signatures.

This clonotype was counted between two and nine times. Its antigen is undetermined. Via MiXCR, TCRdb re-called the reads, giving one row per CDR3 protein. The sample holds around 310,000 distinct CDR3 sequences, almost 30% seen once. V was clipped by 3 bases and J by 4 bases, with 10 bases between them. This CDR3 comprises 13 residues. The clonotype originates from a human donor in good health (CMV status not recorded). Some clones in this sample may be carry-over from other donors' samples. V and J are TRBV12-3 or TRBV12-4 and TRBJ2-7; D not certain. Sequencing was performed on cultured PBMCs, taken from culture after CMV antigen stimulation. CDR3 in DNA: TGTGCCAGCAGTTTTACTGAATTGTACGAGCAGTACTTC. It translates to CASSFTELYEQYF.